The clone carrying this TCR beta chain appeared a few times. As yet, its antigen is unknown. The entry originates in a study of cytomegalovirus exposure and HLA in healthy donors. Turning to the study itself: Samples from HLA-typed donors yielded 65 million to 85 million unique TCRs in an early data release. Study conclusions and caveats: Investigators reported some 150 TCR beta chains as tied to cytomegalovirus. Later analysis suggested links between common viral pathogens and several top significant clusters. When a later analysis was performed, an Asian-associated ancestry cluster reportedly had fewer N-insertions than the approximately 700-donor mean.

The PCR made use of 60 Vbeta and 13 Jbeta primers. TCRdb's copy holds only in-frame clones and misses some; the assay was immunoSEQ multiplex PCR. Of about 76,000 clones detected, over 60% appear once; the ten largest clones hold approximately 12%. This CDR3 spans 17 amino acids. With 2 bases removed from V and 2 bases from J, the gap between germline ends came to 18 bases. Germline V gene data show CDR1 as LGHNA and CDR2 as YSLEER. This sequence joins TRBV4-3 and TRBJ1-1, with D maybe TRBD1 (6 bases). Sequencing input: PBMCs. This TCR was recovered from a woman in her forties in good health and CMV-seropositive. The CDR3 DNA is TGCGCCAGCAGCCAATGGGGGAAGGGGGATGAAAACACTGAAGCTTTCTTT. This translates into CASSQWGKGDENTEAFF.